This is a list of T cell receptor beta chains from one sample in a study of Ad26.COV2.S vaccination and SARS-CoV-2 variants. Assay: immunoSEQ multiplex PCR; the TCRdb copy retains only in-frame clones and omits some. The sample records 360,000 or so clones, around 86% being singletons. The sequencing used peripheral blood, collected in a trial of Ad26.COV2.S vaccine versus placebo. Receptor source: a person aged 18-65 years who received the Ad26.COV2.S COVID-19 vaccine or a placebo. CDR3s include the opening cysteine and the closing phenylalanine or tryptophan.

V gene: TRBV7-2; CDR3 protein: CASRLSRVTGELFF
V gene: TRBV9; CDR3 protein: CASSATRENYGYTF
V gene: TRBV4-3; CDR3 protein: CASSQEINFGGIQPQHF
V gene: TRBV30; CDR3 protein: CAWRTSGGHYEQYF
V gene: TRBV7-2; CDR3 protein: CASSLSGAGGNTIYF
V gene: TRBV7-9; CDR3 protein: CASWGTGELFF
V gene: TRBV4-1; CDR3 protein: CASSQGPAYEQYF
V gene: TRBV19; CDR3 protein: CASSGQGASTGELFF
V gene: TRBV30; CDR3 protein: CAVSPRGLGNSPLHF
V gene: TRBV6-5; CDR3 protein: CASSYSDRASYEQYF
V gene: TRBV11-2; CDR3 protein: CASSHRLGGVLGPNTEAFF
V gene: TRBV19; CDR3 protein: CASMGGGTVDEQYF
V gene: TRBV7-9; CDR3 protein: CASSGSPAGGHRQGDTQYF
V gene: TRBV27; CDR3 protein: CASSPGGSTDTQYF
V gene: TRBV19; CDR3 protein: CASRPRGEMNTEAFF
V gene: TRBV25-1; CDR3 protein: CASSDPDRGWTGELFF
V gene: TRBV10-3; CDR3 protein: CAISEGSTGVRPYEQYF
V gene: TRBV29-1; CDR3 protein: CSVVLGLAEIQYF
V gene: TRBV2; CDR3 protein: CASQLNEQFF
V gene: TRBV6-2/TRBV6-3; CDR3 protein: CASSSDRGGYGYTF
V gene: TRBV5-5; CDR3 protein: CASKLRGEGNQPQHF
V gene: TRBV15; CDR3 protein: CATSRDHPDLSTDTQYF